This passage covers 14 T cell receptor beta chains from one sample sequenced in a study of PD-L1 blockade in urothelial cancer. Time point reported: peripheral blood 6 weeks after treatment start. Profiling relied on immunoSEQ multiplex PCR, and the TCRdb table lists in-frame clones only, not all of them. This table has around 38,000 clones, around 88% appearing once. Sequencing was performed on PBMCs, taken around atezolizumab (anti-PD-L1) treatment. Every receptor here comes from a man in his 60s with urothelial cancer.

The genes are TRBV9 and TRBJ2-5, with D perhaps matching TRBD1 (5 bases). The V gene lost 4 bases and the J gene lost 4 bases, with 11 bases spanning the gap. This CDR3 has 13 amino acids. Germline CDR1 SGDLS, CDR2 YYNGEE. The CDR3 bases are TGTGCCAGCAGCCCAAGACAGAGAGAGACCCAGTACTTC. Protein sequence: CASSPRQRETQYF.

The chain recombines TRBV5-1 with TRBJ2-5, with D perhaps matching TRBD1 (6 bases). This CDR3 comprises 16 residues. Germline V gene sequence: CDR1 SGHRS, CDR2 YFSETQ. Trimming took 3 bases from V and 5 from J, leaving 20 bases between them. The chain's CDR3 is CASSYGGPQMGETQYF. CDR3 sequence (DNA): TGCGCCAGCAGCTATGGGGGCCCGCAGATGGGGGAGACCCAGTACTTC.

The chain employs TRBV5-6 and TRBJ2-3, with 10 bases fitting TRBD2. The CDR3 is 16 residues long. Germline values: CDR1 SGHDT, CDR2 YYEEEE. V lost 3 bases and J lost 3; bases outside the gene matches: 7. The CDR3 loop reads CASSSKSGRATDTQYF. The CDR3 DNA is TGTGCCAGCAGCTCAAAAAGCGGGAGGGCAACAGATACGCAGTATTTT.

This chain connects TRBV9 to TRBJ2-7; 7 nucleotides line up with TRBD1. The germline V gene encodes CDR1 SGDLS and CDR2 YYNGEE. Germline trimming cut 3 bases from V and 3 bases from J; bases unmatched to any gene: 9. The CDR3 is made up of 15 amino acids. The CDR3 loop reads CASSAATGSDYEQYF. The CDR3 region has the DNA TGTGCCAGCAGCGCCGCGACAGGGTCGGACTACGAGCAGTACTTC.

The chain employs TRBV5-1 and TRBJ1-3; 8 bases match TRBD1. This CDR3 has 16 residues. V was pared by 1 base and J by 2 bases, with 5 bases of the junction left unmatched. Germline assignment: CDR1 SGHRS and CDR2 YFSETQ. The CDR3 DNA reads as TGCGCCAGCAGCTTGACAGGGGGAGGAACTGGAAACACCATATATTTT. Protein: CASSLTGGGTGNTIYF.

The chain is built from TRBV9 and TRBJ1-3; D gene uncertain. Trimming took off 1 base at V and 0 bases at J, with 5 bases between the two ends. The CDR3 spans 14 residues. The germline gives CDR1 SGDLS, CDR2 YYNGEE. The CDR3: CASSVISSGNTIYF. CDR3 sequence (DNA): TGTGCCAGCAGCGTAATTAGCTCTGGAAACACCATATATTTT.

A single count supports this clone. This rearrangement joins TRBV7-2 to TRBJ1-1; D is unresolved. Trimming stripped 5 bases from V and 4 bases from J, with 11 bases between. CDR1 SGHTA and CDR2 FQGNSA come from the germline V gene. The length of the CDR3 is 13 residues. CDR3 sequence: CASSPSARTEAFF. The CDR3 region has the DNA TGTGCCAGCAGCCCCAGTGCTCGCACTGAAGCTTTCTTT.

This chain joins TRBV7-2 and TRBJ1-4; tentative D call: TRBD1 (6 bases). This CDR3 is built from 15 residues. Trimming removed 5 bases from V and 8 bases from J, with 18 bases in between. The germline gives CDR1 SGHTA, CDR2 FQGNSA. CDR3 bases: TGTGCCAGCAGCCCGTCACAGGGTTCACACGAAAAACTGTTTTTT. Amino acids: CASSPSQGSHEKLFF.

The chain uses TRBV18 and TRBJ2-7, with 8 bases that match TRBD1. V trimming: 1 base; J trimming: 6 bases; junction bases outside the gene matches: 11. There are 16 residues in the CDR3. Germline CDR1 is KGHSH and CDR2 is LQKENI. The CDR3 bases are TGTGCCAGCTCACCACTGGAACAGGGGGTTTCGGGCGAGCAGTACTTC. The encoded protein is CASSPLEQGVSGEQYF.

The V call is TRBV27, the J call TRBJ1-6; TRBD1 aligns across 8 bases. From germline, CDR1 is MNHEY and CDR2 SMNVEV (reference sequence). Losses at the gene ends were 3 bases for V and 7 bases for J; bases not matched to a gene: 2. This CDR3 spans 14 amino acids. The CDR3 DNA sequence: TGTGCCAGCAGTTTCTGGACAGGGAATTCACCCCTCCACTTT. It yields the protein CASSFWTGNSPLHF.

A few counts support this clone. The chain has TRBV29-1 and TRBJ2-1, with 11 bases lining up with TRBD2. This CDR3 spans 19 amino acids. Germline CDR1 and CDR2: SQVTM and ANQGSEA. The junction had 13 bases not matched to a gene; V was cut back by 3 bases and J by 0 bases. The CDR3 nucleotides are TGCAGCGTTGACAGGGGGCTACTAGCGGGAGTTATCTCCTACAATGAGCAGTTCTTC. Translating gives CSVDRGLLAGVISYNEQFF.

This clone has a handful of counts. The chain carries TRBV30 and TRBJ2-5; TRBD1 matches 11 bases. After removal of 2 bases from V and 1 base from J, the junction contained 6 bases not matched to a gene. Germline V gene lookup returns CDR1 GTSNPN and CDR2 SVGIG (reference sequence). CDR3 length equals 16 residues. The CDR3 region is CAWSLTGTGGQETQYF. In DNA form, the CDR3 reads TGTGCCTGGAGTCTCACCGGGACAGGGGGCCAAGAGACCCAGTACTTC. Combining the CDR3 with reference TRBV30 and TRBJ2-5 gives the whole variable domain SQTIHQWPATLVQPVGSPLSLECTVEGTSNPNLYWYRQAAGRGLQLLFYSVGIGQISSEVPQNLSASRPQDRQFILSSKKLLLSDSGFYLCAWSLTGTGGQETQYFGPGTRLLVL.

The rearrangement uses TRBV5-4 and TRBJ2-7; TRBD1 agrees at 8 bases. The ends lost 4 bases at V and 2 bases at J; junction bases unmatched: 5. The CDR3 runs to 14 residues. From germline, CDR1 is SGHNT and CDR2 YYREEE (reference sequence). CDR3 in amino acids: CASSGGQGPYEQYF. The CDR3 nucleotides read TGTGCCAGCAGCGGTGGACAGGGACCCTACGAGCAGTACTTC.

The J gene is TRBJ1-6, the V gene TRBV11-2; D not certain. V lost 0 bases, J lost 4 bases, and 13 bases lay in between. The CDR3 has 17 amino acids. Germline V lookup: CDR1 SGHAT, CDR2 FQNNGV. The chain's CDR3 is CASSLDQIPSYNSPLHF. The CDR3 DNA follows: TGTGCCAGCAGCTTAGATCAGATCCCCTCTTATAATTCACCCCTCCACTTT. Full variable domain (rest looked up from reference TRBV11-2 and TRBJ1-6): EAGVAQSPRYKIIEKRQSVAFWCNPISGHATLYWYQQILGQGPKLLIQFQNNGVVDDSQLPKDRFSAERLKGVDSTLKIQPAKLEDSAVYLCASSLDQIPSYNSPLHFGNGTRLTVT.